These 26 T cell receptor beta chains were all obtained from the same sample, sequenced in a study of T cell clones after liver transplantation. Clones were sequenced by immunoSEQ multiplex PCR, and TCRdb holds only the in-frame ones, with some missing. This sample has some 75,000 clones, with about 80% found just once. Sequenced here: CD4+ T cells from blood, sampled before liver transplant. These receptor sequences come from a human donor who received a liver transplant.

The genes are TRBV29-1 and TRBJ2-5; D ambiguous. Per germline, CDR1 SQVTM and CDR2 ANQGSEA. There are 14 residues in the CDR3. V was clipped by 4 bases and J by 0 bases, with 12 bases between them. The CDR3 protein is CSVATDNNQETQYF. CDR3 nucleotides: TGCAGCGTTGCTACCGACAATAACCAAGAGACCCAGTACTTC.

The chain combines TRBV5-1 with TRBJ2-2, with D possibly TRBD2 on 5 matching bases. The ends were cut back, 1 base at V and 6 bases at J, with 10 bases in the middle. CDR3 length: 14 residues. The germline gives CDR1 SGHRS, CDR2 YFSETQ. The CDR3 spells CASSLSGSAGELFF. As DNA, the CDR3 is TGCGCCAGCAGCTTGAGTGGGAGTGCCGGGGAGCTGTTTTTT.

CDR3 in DNA: TGTGCCAGCAGCCTCATTAGCTCTGGAAACACCATATATTTT. This translates into CASSLISSGNTIYF. V usage is TRBV11-2 and J usage is TRBJ1-3, with D unresolved. V gave up 5 bases and J gave up 0 bases, with 8 bases separating them. Germline CDR1 reads SGHAT; CDR2 reads FQNNGV. The CDR3 length is 14 residues. Using reference TRBV11-2 and TRBJ1-3 for the parts outside the CDR3, the full variable domain is EAGVAQSPRYKIIEKRQSVAFWCNPISGHATLYWYQQILGQGPKLLIQFQNNGVVDDSQLPKDRFSAERLKGVDSTLKIQPAKLEDSAVYLCASSLISSGNTIYFGEGSWLTVV.

This chain joins TRBV29-1 and TRBJ1-1; D is perhaps TRBD1 (6 bases). Germline V gives CDR1 SQVTM, CDR2 ANQGSEA. The CDR3 has 14 amino acids. V dropped 3 bases and J dropped 3 bases, with 14 bases sitting between them. In DNA, the CDR3 is TGCAGCGTTGATACTAGGGGGGCGGACACTGAAGCTTTCTTT. Translating it yields CSVDTRGADTEAFF.

The chain has TRBV5-1 and TRBJ1-1; tentatively, D is TRBD1 (5 bases). The CDR3 length is 15 residues. Germline V lookup: CDR1 SGHRS, CDR2 YFSETQ. V was trimmed by 5 bases and J by 4 bases, leaving 18 bases between them. Here the CDR3 reads CASRSSGGWSTEAFF. Written as DNA, the CDR3 is TGCGCCAGCAGATCCTCTGGGGGATGGAGCACTGAAGCTTTCTTT.

The chain carries TRBV6-1 and TRBJ2-7; 8 bases align to TRBD2. CDR1 and CDR2 from the germline V gene are MNHNS and SASEGT. The CDR3 sequence is 14 residues long. With V trimmed by 6 bases and J by 4 bases, 8 bases remained unmatched. Here the CDR3 reads CASSRGLAGYEQYF. CDR3 DNA sequence: TGTGCCAGCAGCCGCGGTCTAGCGGGTTACGAGCAGTACTTC.

The V call is TRBV28, the J call TRBJ1-2; no reliable D call. The CDR3 has 15 residues. Trimming left V 10 bases short and J 8 bases short, with 26 bases between. Germline V gives CDR1 MDHEN, CDR2 SYDVKM. In DNA, the CDR3 is TGTGCCACCCGGTTGCCAGGAGTTTTGAGTGGGGGCTACACCTTC. Translating gives CATRLPGVLSGGYTF.

The chain employs TRBV21-1 and TRBJ1-5; the D call of TRBD1 is as the table states it, not checked on the DNA. TRBV21-1 is assigned pseudogene status. There are 19 residues in the CDR3. CDR3 bases: TGTGCCAGCAGCCCCACCGACACGACAGGGAGAGGGGGTAATCAGCCCCAGCATTTT. Protein sequence: CASSPTDTTGRGGNQPQHF.

The V call is TRBV5-6, the J call TRBJ2-1, with 7 bases matching TRBD2. CDR1 and CDR2 (germline): SGHDT, YYEEEE. Trimming took 3 bases from V and 6 from J; bases not matched to a gene: 9. This CDR3 is 15 amino acids long. In nucleotides, the CDR3 is TGTGCCAGCAGCTCCCTCCCAGCGGGAAGCAATGAGCAGTTCTTC. This translates into CASSSLPAGSNEQFF.

The rearrangement links TRBV28 to TRBJ2-7; TRBD1 might be the D (6 bases). V was shortened by 3 bases and J by 2 bases, with 29 bases between the two germline ends. The V gene's germline CDR1 is MDHEN and CDR2 SYDVKM. This CDR3 has 20 residues. The CDR3 DNA reads TGTGCCAGCAGTTTTTGGTCCCCCTCCGAACCCCTCGGACAGCCCTACGAGCAGTACTTC. This codes for CASSFWSPSEPLGQPYEQYF.

This clone was recorded once. V is TRBV28 and J is TRBJ1-5; maybe TRBD1 (5 bases). Looked up from germline, CDR1 is MDHEN and CDR2 is SYDVKM. The CDR3 runs to 18 residues. The ends were cut back, 5 bases at V and 1 base at J, with 21 bases in the middle. The CDR3 DNA sequence: TGTGCCAGCAGTCCCCTCGGGGCAGGGCCCCGGAGCAATCAGCCCCAGCATTTT. Protein product: CASSPLGAGPRSNQPQHF. Full variable domain (outside the CDR3, taken from reference TRBV28 and TRBJ1-5): DVKVTQSSRYLVKRTGEKVFLECVQDMDHENMFWYRQDPGLGLRLIYFSYDVKMKEKGDIPEGYSVSREKKERFSLILESASTNQTSMYLCASSPLGAGPRSNQPQHFGDGTRLSIL.

The chain couples TRBV5-6 to TRBJ1-3; D unresolved. Germline loops: CDR1 SGHDT, CDR2 YYEEEE. The CDR3 sequence is 12 residues long. Trimming pared 4 bases from V and 3 bases from J, leaving 5 bases between. Written as DNA, the CDR3 is TGTGCCAGCAGCCGGGATGGAAACACCATATATTTT. Translation gives CASSRDGNTIYF.

Only one count was recorded for this clone. This chain uses TRBV10-3 with TRBJ1-2; D ambiguous. The germline CDR1 and CDR2 sequences are ENHRY and SYGVKD. Trimming removed 2 bases from V and 6 bases from J, with 10 bases in between. There are 13 residues in the CDR3. Here the CDR3 DNA reads TGTGCCATCAGTGAGCCTTCCGGGAATGGCTACACCTTC. It encodes CAISEPSGNGYTF.

The rearrangement links TRBV29-1 to TRBJ2-1; 8 bases line up with TRBD2. V trimming: 7 bases; J trimming: 4 bases; junction bases outside the gene matches: 12. The CDR3 loop spans 15 amino acids. Germline V gives CDR1 SQVTM, CDR2 ANQGSEA. CDR3 sequence: CSASPLAAGYNEQFF. Written as DNA, the CDR3 is TGCAGCGCTAGCCCACTAGCGGCGGGATACAATGAGCAGTTCTTC.

This clone was observed once. V usage is TRBV14 and J usage is TRBJ2-1; TRBD2 matches at 11 bases. Germline V gives CDR1 SGHDN, CDR2 FVKESK. Unmatched junction bases numbered 4, after V lost 3 bases and J lost 3 bases. There are 16 residues in the CDR3. The CDR3 sequence is CASSHGTSGYYNEQFF. DNA of the CDR3: TGTGCCAGCAGCCATGGGACTAGCGGTTACTACAATGAGCAGTTCTTC. The complete variable domain, with remaining parts taken from reference TRBV14 and TRBJ2-1, reads EAGVTQFPSHSVIEKGQTVTLRCDPISGHDNLYWYRRVMGKEIKFLLHFVKESKQDESGMPNNRFLAERTGGTYSTLKVQPAELEDSGVYFCASSHGTSGYYNEQFFGPGTRLTVL.

Within the sample, this clone is medium-sized. This sequence joins TRBV7-8 and TRBJ2-7; D tentatively fits TRBD1 or TRBD2 (6 bases each). Trimming pared 5 bases from V and 5 bases from J, leaving 22 bases between. Germline V gene lookup returns CDR1 SGHVS and CDR2 FQNEAQ. The CDR3 loop spans 16 amino acids. As DNA, the CDR3 is TGTGCCAGCAGCCCCTTACTCCGGGGGCGCGCGAACGAGCAGTACTTC. This codes for CASSPLLRGRANEQYF. The full variable domain, rest sourced from reference TRBV7-8 and TRBJ2-7, is GAGVSQSPRYKVAKRGQDVALRCDPISGHVSLFWYQQALGQGPEFLTYFQNEAQLDKSGLPSDRFFAERPEGSVSTLKIQRTQQEDSAVYLCASSPLLRGRANEQYFGPGTRLTVT.

This clone counts as medium-sized. This sequence joins TRBV18 and TRBJ2-7; 8 nucleotides align to TRBD1. Germline-derived CDR1 and CDR2 are KGHSH and LQKENI. The CDR3 extends over 16 amino acids. Germline trimming cut 0 bases from V and 6 bases from J; bases unmatched to any gene: 10. The CDR3 nucleotides read TGTGCCAGCTCACCACCGGGCAAGGGACAGGTTACCGAGCAGTACTTC. This gives the protein CASSPPGKGQVTEQYF.

This clone was seen a handful of times. V is TRBV5-4 and J is TRBJ2-7; D remains unclear. Per germline, CDR1 SGHNT and CDR2 YYREEE (reference sequence). CDR3 length: 13 amino acids. V lost 0 bases and J lost 2, with 6 bases in between. This CDR3 reads CASSLDSTYEQYF. The CDR3 DNA reads TGTGCCAGCAGCTTGGACAGCACCTACGAGCAGTACTTC.

This sequence joins TRBV19 and TRBJ1-2; D unresolved. The V and J ends lost 6 bases and 1 base respectively, with 12 bases between them. The CDR3 sequence is 14 residues long. Germline V CDR1 and CDR2: LNHDA, SQIVND (reference sequence). The chain's CDR3 is CASRPGPDNYGYTF. CDR3 bases: TGTGCCAGTAGACCCGGGCCTGATAACTATGGCTACACCTTC.

This sequence joins TRBV27 and TRBJ2-3, with 9 bases lining up with TRBD2. Trimming at V came to 1 base and at J to 4 bases, leaving 3 bases not matched to a gene. Germline-derived CDR1 and CDR2 are MNHEY and SMNVEV (reference sequence). This CDR3 has 15 amino acids. Written as DNA, the CDR3 is TGTGCCAGCAGTTTATACGCGGGAGGGGCAGATACGCAGTATTTT. Protein: CASSLYAGGADTQYF.

The rearrangement links TRBV18 to TRBJ1-5, with D unclear. Germline V gene data show CDR1 as KGHSH and CDR2 as LQKENI. Deletions cut 6 bases from V and 0 bases from J, with 9 bases between. The CDR3 spans 14 residues. DNA for the CDR3: TGTGCCAGCTCGGAATCGGATAGCAATCAGCCCCAGCATTTT. Translating gives CASSESDSNQPQHF.

The chain employs TRBV28 and TRBJ2-1, with 10 bases aligning to TRBD2. CDR3 length: 13 residues. Trimming at V came to 5 bases and at J to 15 bases, leaving 10 bases not matched to a gene. Germline values: CDR1 MDHEN, CDR2 SYDVKM. CDR3 bases: TGTGCCAGCAGTCTCCTTAGCGGGAGGCCCCCGTTCTTC. The encoded protein is CASSLLSGRPPFF.

The DNA of the CDR3 is TGTGCCAGCAGTTACTCCCCCGTTGGGTATGGCTACACCTTC. This codes for CASSYSPVGYGYTF. The chain combines TRBV27 with TRBJ1-2, with D unclear. CDR3 length equals 14 residues. V dropped 4 bases and J dropped 5 bases, with 14 bases sitting between them. The germline V gene encodes CDR1 MNHEY and CDR2 SMNVEV (reference sequence).

The rearrangement links TRBV2 to TRBJ1-2; the D is unclear. Germline V gene lookup returns CDR1 SNHLY and CDR2 FYNNEI. Trimming took 5 bases from V and 7 from J, leaving 14 bases between them. There are 13 residues in the CDR3. The DNA of the CDR3 is TGTGCCAGCAGTTTTTCAGGCTTGGGTGGCTACACCTTC. Protein product: CASSFSGLGGYTF. Filled out from reference TRBV2 and TRBJ1-2, the complete variable domain reads EPEVTQTPSHQVTQMGQEVILRCVPISNHLYFYWYRQILGQKVEFLVSFYNNEISEKSEIFDDQFSVERPDGSNFTLKIRSTKLEDSAMYFCASSFSGLGGYTFGSGTRLTVV.

The CDR3 region has the DNA TGCGCCAGCAGCCAAGAAAGGGGACTAGCCCTCACCGGGGAGCTGTTTTTT. It encodes CASSQERGLALTGELFF. The gene calls are TRBV4-3 and TRBJ2-2; 9 bases fit TRBD2. V lost 0 bases to trimming and J lost 4 bases; unmatched junction nucleotides: 6. The CDR3 totals 17 residues. Germline V gene sequence: CDR1 LGHNA, CDR2 YSLEER.

V gene TRBV19 combines with J gene TRBJ2-3, with a possible D match to TRBD1 (6 bases). Germline values: CDR1 LNHDA, CDR2 SQIVND (reference sequence). The length of the CDR3 is 14 residues. Trimming pared 3 bases from V and 4 bases from J, leaving 11 bases between. Written as DNA, the CDR3 is TGTGCCAGTAGTATCAGGGGAATTGCAGATACGCAGTATTTT. Translation gives CASSIRGIADTQYF.